The 13 T cell receptor beta chains listed next were all sequenced from one sample in a study of response to subunit inactivated influenza vaccine (dated by TCRdb to 2016 to 2019). Receptors were amplified or captured by RT-PCR. Sequencer: Illumina HiSeq 2500. TCRdb itself trimmed the public reads at Q25 with fastp, ran MiXCR and retained productive beta chains. Here each entry gathers all rows of one CDR3 protein and keeps the most common genes and DNA. The sample profile shows 500,000 or so distinct CDR3 sequences; about 15% of them were found once. The top ten hold less than 4% of the sample. Here the sequenced sample was CD4+ T cells sorted from PBMCs, taken 23 to 25 months after vaccination. These receptors came from a man between 50 and 69 years old who received an inactivated influenza vaccine. Donor details come from another sample of the same person, matched by shared clones.

Worth noting for this clonotype: A much larger clone lies a single base off, so this may be a read error. J is TRBJ2-2 and V is TRBV11-2, with a possible D match to TRBD2 (6 bases). CDR3 length equals 14 residues. CDR1 is SGHAT and CDR2 is FQNNGV in the germline V gene. CDR3 sequence reads: CASSGTVNTGELLF. The DNA for the CDR3 is TGTGCCAGCTCCGGGACTGTGAACACCGGGGAGCTGTTATTT.

The chain carries TRBV10-3 and TRBJ2-5, with no clear D. Trimming took 3 bases from V and 5 from J, leaving 7 bases between them. Germline CDR1 reads ENHRY; CDR2 reads SYGVKD. CDR3 length: 12 residues. CDR3 loop: CAISDGPETQYF. CDR3 in DNA: TGTGCCATCAGTGATGGACCGGAGACCCAGTACTTC.

This chain connects TRBV5-4 to TRBJ2-3; tentatively, D is TRBD1 or TRBD2 (5 bases each). There are 12 residues in the CDR3. Germline CDR1 and CDR2: SGHNT and YYREEE (reference sequence). The germline V and J ends were trimmed by 5 bases and 10 bases, with 14 bases remaining between them. This CDR3 reads CASRFGGGAQYF. CDR3 coding DNA: TGTGCCAGCAGGTTTGGGGGTGGGGCGCAGTATTTT.

Notes on this clonotype: Compared with germline, one end of the junction differs, possibly owing to a read error. V is TRBV20-1 and J is TRBJ2-1, with TRBD2 identical over 10 bases. This CDR3 is built from 13 residues. Germline CDR1 and CDR2: DFQATT and SNEGSKA (reference sequence). The CDR3 bases are TGCAGTGCTGGGGGTTACATAGCGGGAGGAGGGGTCTTC. It yields the protein CSAGGYIAGGGVF.

This chain connects TRBV7-8 to TRBJ2-7; 8 bases map to TRBD2. Germline CDR1 reads SGHVS; CDR2 reads FQNEAQ. V lost 2 bases to trimming and J lost 4 bases; unmatched junction nucleotides: 7. The CDR3 runs to 15 residues. DNA for the CDR3: TGTGCCAGCAGCTTAAAGGCGGGGGGCGGGTACGAGCAGTACTTC. It specifies CASSLKAGGGYEQYF.

This clonotype has only a few counts. The chain links TRBV7-2 to TRBJ1-4; D perhaps matches TRBD1 (6 bases). V lost 0 bases, J lost 3 bases, and 20 bases lay in between. This CDR3 has 19 residues. The V gene's germline CDR1 is SGHTA and CDR2 FQGNSA. DNA for the CDR3: TGTGCCAGCAGCTTAGCTTTTGGGGGGCAGGGCGCTTCTAATGAAAAACTGTTTTTT. It translates to CASSLAFGGQGASNEKLFF.

This clonotype was counted between two and nine times. The chain has TRBV10-3 and TRBJ1-1; 9 positions match TRBD1. V shed 6 bases, J shed 6 bases, and the junction held 5 bases outside the gene matches. This CDR3 contains 13 residues. The germline gives CDR1 ENHRY, CDR2 SYGVKD. The CDR3 DNA reads TGTGCCATCAGGAGACAGGGGGGGGCTGAAGCTTTCTTT. Its translation is CAIRRQGGAEAFF.

The chain joins TRBV12-3 or TRBV12-4 to TRBJ2-2; D tentatively fits TRBD1 or TRBD2 (6 bases each). The CDR3 is made up of 15 amino acids. V was clipped by 5 bases and J by 5 bases, with 15 bases between them. The CDR3 DNA reads as TGTGCCAGCAGTACCCGACAGGCGGGGACCGGGGAGCTGTTTTTT. It is translated as CASSTRQAGTGELFF.

The chain has TRBV5-1 and TRBJ2-3; 8 bases line up with TRBD1. Germline V gives CDR1 SGHRS, CDR2 YFSETQ. CDR3 length: 15 amino acids. V shed 4 bases, J shed 2 bases, and the junction held 6 bases outside the gene matches. This chain's CDR3 is CASSPDRGNTDTQYF. CDR3 bases: TGCGCCAGCAGCCCCGACAGGGGAAACACAGATACGCAGTATTTT.

The gene calls are TRBV20-1 and TRBJ2-1, with 11 bases that match TRBD2. CDR3 size: 13 residues. Per germline, CDR1 DFQATT and CDR2 SNEGSKA (reference sequence). Losses at the gene ends were 3 bases for V and 9 bases for J; bases not matched to a gene: 4. CDR3: CSARTSGIGEQFF. CDR3 in DNA: TGCAGTGCTAGGACTAGCGGGATTGGTGAGCAGTTCTTC.

This clonotype has only a few counts. The chain has TRBV6-1 and TRBJ2-1; 8 bases agree with TRBD1. This CDR3 comprises 16 residues. With 4 bases clipped from V and 0 bases from J, the junction kept 5 bases outside the gene matches. Germline V CDR1 and CDR2: MNHNS, SASEGT. CDR3 sequence (DNA): TGTGCCAGCAGTGGCAGGACAGGGCACTCCTACAATGAGCAGTTCTTC. Protein: CASSGRTGHSYNEQFF.

The chain uses TRBV20-1 and TRBJ2-3, with 9 bases lining up with TRBD2. Losses at the gene ends were 0 bases for V and 5 bases for J; bases not matched to a gene: 9. CDR1 and CDR2 (germline): DFQATT, SNEGSKA (reference sequence). The CDR3 covers 16 residues. The CDR3 DNA reads TGCAGTGCTAGAGAATTTGCGGGGGGGCTTGGAGATACGCAGTATTTT. The encoded protein is CSAREFAGGLGDTQYF.

The V gene is TRBV9, the J gene TRBJ1-2, with 7 bases that match TRBD1. CDR1 is SGDLS and CDR2 is YYNGEE in the germline V gene. Germline trimming cut 3 bases from V and 5 bases from J; bases unmatched to any gene: 4. The CDR3 loop spans 13 amino acids. Written as DNA, the CDR3 is TGTGCCAGCAGCGCCCTGACAGGGTATGGCTACACCTTC. Its translation is CASSALTGYGYTF.